The 21 T cell receptor beta chains below all came from one sample that was sequenced in a study of radiation and T cells in renal cell carcinoma. Time point reported: blood 2 weeks post-SBRT. Treatment of the sample: 15 Gy SBRT to primary tumor, nephrectomy 4 weeks later. Method: immunoSEQ multiplex PCR; TCRdb's copy keeps in-frame clones and lacks some. The data contain fewer than 30,000 clones, more than 65% of them singletons. The sample consisted of blood, taken from a patient whose treatment included radiotherapy and nephrectomy. The receptors here all came from a man aged 60 to 75 with renal cell carcinoma.

The gene calls are TRBV7-9 and TRBJ1-1; 10 bases are a match to TRBD1. V was clipped by 3 bases and J by 2 bases; unmatched bases: 9. This CDR3 region has 17 residues. The germline gives CDR1 SEHNR, CDR2 FQNEAQ (reference sequence). For the CDR3, the DNA is TGTGCCAGCAGCTTTGGACAGGGGGGCGTAGGTAACACTGAAGCTTTCTTT. Translated, it gives CASSFGQGGVGNTEAFF.

The count of this clone is one. The chain links TRBV5-1 to TRBJ2-5, with 10 bases matching TRBD2. CDR1 and CDR2 (germline): SGHRS, YFSETQ. Trimming took 1 base from V and 1 from J; bases not matched to a gene: 1. CDR3 length: 15 amino acids. The CDR3 sequence: CASSLLAGGQETQYF. The DNA for the CDR3 is TGCGCCAGCAGCTTGTTAGCGGGGGGCCAAGAGACCCAGTACTTC.

This sequence joins TRBV11-1 and TRBJ1-1, with D perhaps matching TRBD1 (6 bases). Trimming shortened V by 3 bases and J by 4 bases, and 15 bases separated the two germline ends. The germline V gene encodes CDR1 SGHAT and CDR2 FQDESV (reference sequence). This CDR3 comprises 15 residues. The CDR3 sequence is CASSFMGGGGTEAFF. CDR3 DNA sequence: TGTGCCAGCAGCTTCATGGGTGGAGGGGGCACTGAAGCTTTCTTT.

The chain combines TRBV27 with TRBJ2-3; 9 bases line up with TRBD2. CDR3 length: 18 amino acids. After removal of 3 bases from V and 4 bases from J, the junction contained 14 bases not matched to a gene. Per the germline V gene, CDR1 is MNHEY and CDR2 is SMNVEV (reference sequence). The CDR3: CASSLGWLAGYVADTQYF. The CDR3 nucleotides are TGTGCCAGCAGTTTGGGTTGGCTAGCGGGATATGTGGCAGATACGCAGTATTTT.

V usage is TRBV18 and J usage is TRBJ2-1, with 9 bases lining up with TRBD1. J lost 9 bases, V lost 3 bases, and 6 bases had no gene match. CDR1 is KGHSH and CDR2 is LQKENI in the germline V gene. This CDR3 comprises 14 residues. In DNA form, the CDR3 reads TGTGCCAGCTCACCGGGACAGGGATTGAGTGAGCAGTTCTTC. Translation: CASSPGQGLSEQFF.

The chain combines TRBV7-9 with TRBJ1-5, with D perhaps TRBD1 (5 bases). Per the germline V gene, CDR1 is SEHNR and CDR2 is FQNEAQ (reference sequence). The length of the CDR3 is 15 residues. The ends were cut back, 5 bases at V and 4 bases at J, with 15 bases in the middle. CDR3 bases: TGTGCCAGCAGCGGCACGGGACCTATTAATCAGCCCCAGCATTTT. This codes for CASSGTGPINQPQHF.

The chain carries TRBV6-1 and TRBJ2-5; 11 positions agree with TRBD1. The end of the DNA fits TRBJ2-7 better, so the J call may be wrong. This CDR3 has 19 amino acids. Germline CDR1 reads MNHNS; CDR2 reads SASEGT. As DNA, the CDR3 is TGTGCCAGCAGTGACCTCCGGACAGGGGGCGGGCTATTCACTTACGAGCAGTACTTC. This encodes CASSDLRTGGGLFTYEQYF.

This chain uses TRBV11-2 with TRBJ2-7; 9 bases agree with TRBD2. CDR1 and CDR2 (germline): SGHAT, FQNNGV. With V trimmed by 5 bases and J by 3 bases, 8 bases remained unmatched. This CDR3 has 15 amino acids. The CDR3 protein is CASSGTLAGRYEQYF. The CDR3, as DNA: TGTGCCAGCAGCGGGACCCTAGCGGGACGCTACGAGCAGTACTTC. Filled out from reference TRBV11-2 and TRBJ2-7, the complete variable domain reads EAGVAQSPRYKIIEKRQSVAFWCNPISGHATLYWYQQILGQGPKLLIQFQNNGVVDDSQLPKDRFSAERLKGVDSTLKIQPAKLEDSAVYLCASSGTLAGRYEQYFGPGTRLTVT.

V gene TRBV30 combines with J gene TRBJ1-3; D is ambiguous. Germline CDR1 reads GTSNPN; CDR2 reads SVGIG (reference sequence). This CDR3 spans 12 amino acids. V lost 4 bases and J 1 base, leaving 5 bases between the germline ends. The CDR3 DNA is TGTGCCTGGAACCCATCTGGAAACACCATATATTTT. Protein: CAWNPSGNTIYF.

This chain links TRBV6-1 with TRBJ2-3, with a possible D match to TRBD1 (5 bases). This CDR3 is built from 12 residues. Germline lookup yields CDR1 MNHNS and CDR2 SASEGT. The germline V and J ends were trimmed by 11 bases and 6 bases, with 15 bases remaining between them. Here the CDR3 reads CAGPQGKDTQYF. As DNA, the CDR3 is TGTGCCGGGCCGCAGGGCAAGGATACGCAGTATTTT.

J is TRBJ2-2 and V is TRBV5-8; 7 bases align to TRBD1. Germline V gene lookup returns CDR1 SGHTS and CDR2 YDEGEE. This CDR3 is 15 amino acids long. Trimming took 4 bases from V and 3 from J; bases not matched to a gene: 6. CDR3 region: CASSTGQADTGELFF. In DNA, the CDR3 is TGTGCCAGCAGCACAGGACAGGCGGACACCGGGGAGCTGTTTTTT.

This chain joins TRBV7-2 and TRBJ2-3; D gene unclear. The CDR3 length is 13 residues. Between the trimmed V and J ends, which lost 4 bases and 9 bases, there was a span of 14 bases. Germline assignment: CDR1 SGHTA and CDR2 FQGNSA. This chain's CDR3 is CASSSQSRLTQYF. The CDR3 DNA sequence: TGTGCCAGCAGCTCCCAAAGTCGCCTCACGCAGTATTTT.

This clone was seen a single time. J is TRBJ1-1 and V is TRBV2; D ambiguous. Germline CDR1 is SNHLY and CDR2 is FYNNEI. Trimming cost V 6 bases and J 1 base, with 9 bases left between them. This CDR3 comprises 13 residues. Here the CDR3 reads CASRVLGNTEAFF. CDR3 nucleotides: TGTGCCAGCAGGGTCCTGGGGAACACTGAAGCTTTCTTT.

The chain recombines TRBV2 with TRBJ2-7; TRBD2 matches at 12 bases. Per the germline V gene, CDR1 is SNHLY and CDR2 is FYNNEI. V shed 5 bases, J shed 1 base, and the junction held 6 bases outside the gene matches. This CDR3 has 16 residues. CDR3 protein: CASSRTSGMTSYEQYF. CDR3 coding DNA: TGTGCCAGCAGTCGGACTAGCGGGATGACGTCCTACGAGCAGTACTTC.

The rearrangement uses TRBV9 and TRBJ2-7; 8 positions match TRBD1. Germline CDR1 SGDLS, CDR2 YYNGEE. V shed 4 bases and J 2 bases; nucleotides not matched to a gene: 8. The CDR3 length is 15 residues. CDR3 nucleotides: TGTGCCAGCAGCACTCAGACAGGGGATACCTACGAGCAGTACTTC. It encodes CASSTQTGDTYEQYF.

The rearrangement links TRBV7-9 to TRBJ1-1; no clear D. The germline V gene encodes CDR1 SEHNR and CDR2 FQNEAQ (reference sequence). The CDR3 totals 14 residues. Trimming took off 4 bases at V and 4 bases at J, with 13 bases between the two ends. The CDR3, as DNA: TGTGCCAGCAGCTCTGCCTGGGGAGGCACTGAAGCTTTCTTT. It yields the protein CASSSAWGGTEAFF.

This clone came up a few times. The V and J genes are TRBV6-5 and TRBJ1-3, with TRBD1 as a possible D gene (5 bases). CDR1 and CDR2 (germline): MNHEY, SVGAGI. This CDR3 has 15 residues. V lost 6 bases and J 0 bases, leaving 12 bases between the germline ends. The CDR3 DNA follows: TGTGCCAGCAGCAGGGATCGGGGCTCTGGAAACACCATATATTTT. Amino acids: CASSRDRGSGNTIYF.

Only a few counts were recorded for this clone. V gene TRBV6-5 combines with J gene TRBJ1-1; D gene ambiguous. The CDR3 spans 12 residues. V was shortened by 5 bases and J by 5 bases, with 9 bases between the two germline ends. Germline CDR1 and CDR2: MNHEY and SVGAGI. The DNA of the CDR3 is TGTGCCAGCAGTACCACCGGGACTGAAGCTTTCTTT. Encoded protein: CASSTTGTEAFF.

This sequence joins TRBV18 and TRBJ2-6; 13 bases agree with TRBD2. Per germline, CDR1 KGHSH and CDR2 LQKENI. J gave up 2 bases and V 3 bases, and 1 base lay outside the gene matches. The CDR3 covers 17 residues. CDR3 nucleotide sequence: TGTGCCAGCTCACCGGGACTAGCGGGAACTGGGGCCAACGTCCTGACTTTC. This translates into CASSPGLAGTGANVLTF.

This chain connects TRBV11-2 to TRBJ2-5; D is perhaps TRBD2 (8 bases). CDR3 length equals 17 residues. The V gene lost 5 bases and the J gene lost 5 bases, with 24 bases spanning the gap. Germline values: CDR1 SGHAT, CDR2 FQNNGV. CDR3 sequence reads: CASSPGGARQGRETQYF. Written as DNA, the CDR3 is TGTGCCAGCAGCCCGGGGGGGGCAAGACAGGGCCGCGAGACCCAGTACTTC.

This chain connects TRBV2 to TRBJ2-3, with D maybe TRBD2 (11 bases). V was shortened by 6 bases and J by 4 bases, with 29 bases between the two germline ends. The CDR3 is made up of 19 amino acids. Germline CDR1 is SNHLY and CDR2 is FYNNEI. This chain's CDR3 is CASRPGQGLLAGVPDTQYF. Here the CDR3 DNA reads TGTGCCAGCAGGCCGGGACAGGGGCTACTAGCGGGAGTCCCAGATACGCAGTATTTT.